The source of this T cell receptor beta chain is a study of cytomegalovirus exposure and HLA in healthy donors (dated by TCRdb to the late 2010s). About the study as a whole: An earlier analysis of 587 of the donors reported about 300 Gb of sequence data and 100 million to 120 million unique TCR beta sequences obtained from roughly 170 million T cells. An early release covering approximately 600 HLA-typed donors comprised around 300 gigabases of sequencing data and around 80 million unique TCR sequences. Of the roughly 400 genotyped donors, 65% to 90% were placed in the genetic ancestry cluster associated with self-reported Caucasian donors. The study aimed to test whether cataloging public T cell receptors could reveal signatures of past pathogen exposure. Using immunosequencing, the study profiled T cell repertoires from 550 to 750 subjects and related those repertoires to cytomegalovirus serostatus. A separate validation cohort of some 130 different subjects was used in addition to the roughly 670-subject first cohort. To predict cytomegalovirus infection status, the study brought together high-throughput TCR immunosequencing, statistical association of individual TCRs with disease status, and machine learning. To study patterns of TCR occurrence, a later analysis re-analyzed previously published TCR beta repertoires from 666 donors and added high-resolution HLA genotyping. Rather than using new phenotypic data, the later analysis identified candidate immune exposures from TCR beta sequences and from how often those sequences occurred across donors. In an earlier analysis of a few hundred of the donors, high-throughput TCR beta sequencing was used to judge whether each TCR beta V gene segment behaved as functional or pseudogenic. Alongside the repertoire data, information on donor age, sex, ethnicity and CMV serostatus was compiled. A later genetic analysis took genome-wide SNP genotypes for about three fifths of the 666 donors and used that subset as a discovery cohort. Every repertoire in the discovery cohort had been generated on one and the same sequencing platform. Class I and class II HLA loci were covered by the typing at four-digit resolution. The number of donors typed differed by locus, with roughly 629-640 for A, B, C, DRB1 and DQB1, more than 500 for DQA1, under 610 for DPA1, and 400 to 490 for DPB1. Roughly 5 DR-DQ haplotypes were handled as single units for association and clustering because linkage in the cohort was strong. On average, 235,054 unique TCR beta nucleotide sequences were sequenced per donor among roughly 430 genotyped donors of the cohort, with 15% to 20% of those sequences being non-productive.

Receptor libraries were prepared by the immunoSEQ multiplex PCR assay. A mixture of 60 forward primers for TCR Vbeta segments and 13 reverse primers for TCR Jbeta segments was used in the multiplex PCR. A multiplex PCR assay on genomic DNA amplified the CDR3 region of rearranged TCR beta genes. On the Illumina HiSeq System, the amplified TCR beta libraries were sequenced as 87-base-pair reads. In the source study's methods: Across the 600 to 700 repertoires, a later analysis counted some 81 million unique TCR beta chains, 9.5 million to 13 million of which were shared by at least two donors. To remove PCR and sequencing errors, raw reads were error-corrected and collapsed into unique sequences using a nearest-neighbor algorithm that merged closely related sequences. Alignment of CDR3 sequences to IMGT reference sequences was used to assign V, D and J gene segments. For a sequence to be retained, a match of at least six nucleotides to both a V gene segment and a J gene segment was required. Rearrangements were classified as productive when the CDR3 lacked stop codons and remained in frame with V and J, and all other rearrangements were classified as non-productive. CDR3 was defined according to IMGT convention as the region running from the second conserved V-encoded cysteine to the conserved J-encoded phenylalanine. In an earlier analysis of around 570 of the donors, sequences lacking an unambiguous match to a single V gene segment were excluded. An earlier analysis of a few hundred of the donors called V segments functional above 56.7% productive rearrangements and segregating when the between-donor standard deviation exceeded 5%. To diagnose cytomegalovirus status from the catalog of TCR beta chain sequences, a statistical classification framework was built. V and J gene assignment, in a later analysis, came from comparing TCR nucleotide sequences with IMGT/GENE-DB human TR gene sequences. In a later analysis, CDR3 sequences and most-parsimonious VDJ recombination scenarios were assigned using the TCRdist pipeline. In a later analysis, every TCR beta chain was defined by the combination of its CDR3 amino acid sequence and its V-gene family, and reads without a unique V-gene family were dropped. A later analysis removed 592 highly shared, low-generation-probability nucleotide sequences to deal with suspected cross-contamination and a sequencing artifact. A later analysis calculated a clonal expansion index for each public chain from normalized within-repertoire ranks of inferred template counts. In a later analysis, generation probabilities were computed with a VDJ recombination model fitted to out-of-frame rearrangements, and the resulting probabilities were checked against IGoR. Hypergeometric tests were used in a later analysis to score TCR-TCR, TCR-HLA and TCR-CMV co-occurrence, with a repertoire-size bias correction applied to the TCR pairs. False discovery rates were estimated in a later analysis by permuting HLA or CMV assignments 20 times. In a later analysis, co-occurring TCRs were grouped with DBSCAN, and TCRdist sequence similarity was added when clustering was performed within HLA-allele-positive subsets. Repertoires with fewer than 30,000 or more than 120,000 public chains were left out of co-occurrence clustering, as were several repertoires with anomalous nucleotide sharing. TCRdb retrieved this table from immuneACCESS and kept in-frame rearrangements only. Not all clones are present; in checked studies, unresolved V genes account for under half, and no reason is known for the remainder. The D gene and trimming were derived from the DNA, and the V and J assignments and clone size from that table. This sample lists 95,000 to 150,000 clones; 80% were detected once. The ten most abundant clones make up approximately 1.3% of the sample.

On this clone: Its antigen remains undetermined. Nothing much larger sits one base from this clone, and base qualities are not available.

Results the study describes overall, beyond this receptor: The cohort was sequenced for TCR beta chains only, and without alpha or paired-chain data the features that could be detected were limited. The classifier was reported to diagnose cytomegalovirus status with high specificity and sensitivity in both the original cohort and the validation cohort. In a later genetic analysis, fewer N-insertions in productive TCRs were reported among donors in an Asian-associated ancestry cluster than the roughly 700-donor mean. Correlated functional status among segregating V segments might reflect linkage disequilibrium, but an unknown experimental factor could not be ruled out. A few of the identified cytomegalovirus-associated TCR beta chains were confirmed in vitro to be specific for cytomegalovirus antigens. When HLA alleles, especially DR and DQ, strongly co-occurred, TCR associations were difficult to assign to individual alleles. For the cohort, immune exposure information was limited to CMV serostatus. A later analysis found that TCR association rates varied across HLA loci, with DRB1 alleles showing the most associated TCRs and HLA-C alleles the fewest. Across donors, most TCR sequences were observed very rarely, whereas some public TCRs were present in many individuals. A total of 150 or so TCR beta chains were listed by the study as associated with cytomegalovirus. According to the authors, the approach could potentially be generalized to other disease states and immunological phenotypes. An earlier analysis of around 500 of the donors showed that most TCR beta V segments appeared in productive rearrangements either about 87% or about 30% of the time, which broadly matched IMGT annotations. Compared with equally common non-associated chains, HLA-associated TCR beta chains in a later analysis were more clonally expanded and had lower generation probabilities. The presence/absence analyses assumed that sequencing depth was roughly uniform across donors, and that assumption may not be true. A later analysis reported that several top co-occurrence clusters appeared linked to parvovirus B19, influenza, CMV and Epstein-Barr virus. A further reported finding was that TCR beta sequences accurately predicted the HLA-A and HLA-B alleles for most subjects in the first cohort. Because some donors lacked HLA typing at each locus, the association tests relied only on the typed subset. The earlier analysis of about 600 of the donors excluded over 15 rarely observed V segments, including chromosome 9 orphons, because counts were too low. In a later analysis, around 15,000 TCR beta sequences were associated with specific HLA alleles at a false discovery rate of 0.05. A group of highly shared sequence variants was considered likely to be a technical artifact of the sequencing pipeline. Most CMV-associated TCR beta chains appeared to be HLA-restricted in a later analysis, and the HLA associations seemed to be driven largely by CMV exposure. Some IMGT-functional V segments, including TRBV6-2 and TRBV6-3, could not be distinguished by the 87-base-pair reads and were therefore excluded. A later genetic analysis associated a missense DCLRE1C variant with V-gene and J-gene trimming of TCR beta chains, and an independent cohort replicated the association.

The cohort was made up of roughly 670 healthy bone marrow donors. At the time of sampling, all cohort members were nominally healthy, though unrecorded immune exposures were likely present. The donor tested CMV seronegative, placing the donor among the 350 to 400 seronegative members of the cohort. A peripheral blood sample was collected from each donor, and TCR beta sequencing was performed on peripheral blood mononuclear cells. Genomic DNA extraction from the blood cell samples was performed with the Qiagen DNeasy Blood Extraction Kit. V and J are trimmed by 6 bases and 0 bases, and the gene matches miss 9 bases of the junction. From a lookup of the germline V gene, CDR1 and CDR2 are MDHEN and SYDVKM. Taken from cysteine to phenylalanine, the CDR3 has 17 residues. Here the CDR3 DNA is all that survives: 51 bases in frame from base 1.

Sequencing was performed on PBMCs. The receptor comes from a female donor in good health and CMV-seronegative. Recombination joined TRBV28 with TRBJ1-3, with TRBD1 identical over 9 junction bases. At the DNA level, the sequence is TGTGCCAGCAGGGTGACAGGGGGGGAGTTCTCTGGAAACACCATATATTTT. Its coded protein is CASRVTGGEFSGNTIYF.